This TCR beta chain was observed in a study of immune evolution from preneoplasia to lung adenocarcinoma. Overall study context: HLA loss of heterozygosity: roughly 7.5% AIS, around 16% MIA, over 30% ADC, none AAH.

Germline-derived CDR1 and CDR2 are SGHTA and FQGTGA. V was pared by 4 bases and J by 6 bases, with 6 bases between. This CDR3 comprises 12 residues. As for this clone: What it recognizes is unknown.

Only in-frame clones appear in the TCRdb table, and some are missing; sequencing was by immunoSEQ multiplex PCR. Among 6,000 to 7,500 clones, about 73% were seen once, and the ten largest hold about 9.2%. After pathologic assessment, macro-dissection selected premalignant or tumor cells for extraction. The study's findings and limits: Normal lung had highest clonality; later lesions appeared denser, more diverse.

The rearrangement links TRBV7-3 to TRBJ2-2, with D maybe TRBD1 (6 bases). Material: FFPE lung adenocarcinoma in situ tissue. This clonotype was obtained from a donor of 70 years or more with lung adenocarcinoma. Written as DNA, the CDR3 is TGTGCCAGCAGCTACAGGGCCGGGGAGCTGTTTTTT. Encoded protein: CASSYRAGELFF.